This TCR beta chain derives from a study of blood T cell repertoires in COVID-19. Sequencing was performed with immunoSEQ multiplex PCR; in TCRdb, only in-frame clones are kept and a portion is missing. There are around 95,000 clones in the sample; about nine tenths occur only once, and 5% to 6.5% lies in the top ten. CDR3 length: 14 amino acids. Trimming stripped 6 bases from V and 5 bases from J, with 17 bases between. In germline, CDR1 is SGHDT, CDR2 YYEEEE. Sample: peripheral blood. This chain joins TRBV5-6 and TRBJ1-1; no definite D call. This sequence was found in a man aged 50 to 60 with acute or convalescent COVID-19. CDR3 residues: CASNVEGIRTEAFF. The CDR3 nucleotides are TGTGCCAGCAACGTAGAGGGTATCCGGACTGAAGCTTTCTTT.